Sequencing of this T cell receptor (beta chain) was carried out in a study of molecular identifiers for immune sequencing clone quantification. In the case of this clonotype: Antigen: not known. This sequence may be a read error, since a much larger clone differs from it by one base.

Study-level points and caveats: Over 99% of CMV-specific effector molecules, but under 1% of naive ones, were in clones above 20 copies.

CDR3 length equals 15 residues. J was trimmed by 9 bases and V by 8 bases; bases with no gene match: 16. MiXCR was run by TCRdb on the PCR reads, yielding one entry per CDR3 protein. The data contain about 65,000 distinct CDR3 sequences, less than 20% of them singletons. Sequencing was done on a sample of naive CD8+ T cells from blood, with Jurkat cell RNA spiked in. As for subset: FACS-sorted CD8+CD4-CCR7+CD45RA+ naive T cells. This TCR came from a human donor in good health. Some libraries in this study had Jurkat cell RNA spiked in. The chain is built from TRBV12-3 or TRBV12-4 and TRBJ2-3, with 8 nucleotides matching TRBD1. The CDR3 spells CASGHGTGDQVTQYF. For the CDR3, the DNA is TGTGCCAGCGGTCACGGGACAGGTGACCAGGTCACGCAGTATTTT.